A single sample gave rise to the 4 T cell receptor beta chains below, sequenced in a study of T cells after yellow fever vaccination (dated by TCRdb to between 2018 and 2021). The treatment or condition label, read with the paper, signifies: live attenuated yellow fever vaccine strain. Preparation of the library involved 5' RACE. The sequencing machine was an Illumina HiSeq 2500. TCRdb cleaned the public reads at Q25 with fastp, built clones with MiXCR and kept in-frame beta chains. Rows with one shared CDR3 protein collapse into an entry with the most common genes and DNA. In this sample the table shows 310,000 or so distinct CDR3 sequences, around 7% of which occur a single time. 15% to 20% of the sample is in the top ten clones. The sample consisted of PBMCs, taken roughly seven weeks after the first yellow fever vaccination. All receptors derive from a man between 18 and 35 years old who received the YFV17D yellow fever vaccine.

The table lists this clonotype with a few counts. The rearrangement uses TRBV5-6 and TRBJ2-1; D is tentatively TRBD1 or TRBD2 (5 bases each). The CDR3 extends over 18 amino acids. Looked up from germline, CDR1 is SGHDT and CDR2 is YYEEEE. Trimming took 0 bases from V and 4 from J, leaving 20 bases between them. The CDR3 protein is CASSLVGSREGTYNEQFF. The CDR3 DNA sequence: TGTGCCAGCAGCTTGGTTGGGTCTCGAGAGGGGACGTACAATGAGCAGTTCTTC.

This clonotype was seen many times. The J gene is TRBJ2-1, the V gene TRBV7-2; the match to TRBD2 covers 13 bases. The junction had 10 bases not matched to a gene; V was cut back by 6 bases and J by 5 bases. The V gene's germline CDR1 is SGHTA and CDR2 FQGNSA. This CDR3 region has 17 residues. For the CDR3, the DNA is TGTGCCAGCAGGCTTGGTACTAGCGGGGGGGCCCACAATGAGCAGTTCTTC. It yields the protein CASRLGTSGGAHNEQFF.

The rearrangement joins TRBV18 to TRBJ1-1; 7 bases are a match to TRBD1. The V gene end was trimmed by 4 bases and the J gene end by 3 bases; junction bases not matched to a gene: 8. CDR3 length: 15 residues. Germline CDR1 KGHSH, CDR2 LQKENI. CDR3 bases: TGTGCCAGCTCACTCTCCGACAGGGACGACACTGAAGCTTTCTTT. Its protein is CASSLSDRDDTEAFF. Complete variable domain (other parts from reference TRBV18 and TRBJ1-1): NAGVMQNPRHLVRRRGQEARLRCSPMKGHSHVYWYRQLPEEGLKFMVYLQKENIIDESGMPKERFSAEFPKEGPSILRIQQVVRGDSAAYFCASSLSDRDDTEAFFGQGTRLTVV.

This clonotype appeared a few times. The chain combines TRBV15 with TRBJ1-2; D perhaps matches TRBD1 (5 bases). The CDR3 length is 14 residues. Germline loops: CDR1 LNHNV, CDR2 YYDKDF (reference sequence). V lost 1 base to trimming and J lost 4 bases, with 10 bases between them. CDR3 nucleotides: TGTGCCACCAGCAGAGCTGCCGGGGCCTATGGCTACACCTTC. This sequence encodes CATSRAAGAYGYTF.